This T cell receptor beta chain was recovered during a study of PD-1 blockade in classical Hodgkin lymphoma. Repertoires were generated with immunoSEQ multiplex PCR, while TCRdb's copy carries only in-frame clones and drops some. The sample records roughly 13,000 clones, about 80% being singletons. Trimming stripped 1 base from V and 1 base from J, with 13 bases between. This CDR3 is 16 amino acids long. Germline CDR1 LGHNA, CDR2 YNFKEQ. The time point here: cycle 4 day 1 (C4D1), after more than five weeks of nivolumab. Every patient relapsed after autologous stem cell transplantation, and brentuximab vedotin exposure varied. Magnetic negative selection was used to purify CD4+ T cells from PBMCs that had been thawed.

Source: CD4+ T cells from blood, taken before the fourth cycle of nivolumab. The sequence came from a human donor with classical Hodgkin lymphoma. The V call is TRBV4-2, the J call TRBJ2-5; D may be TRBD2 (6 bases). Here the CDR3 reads CASSQGNAGGQETQYF. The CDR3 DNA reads TGTGCCAGCAGCCAAGGGAATGCCGGGGGCCAAGAGACCCAGTACTTC.